This T cell receptor (beta chain) stems from a study of identical twins. The germline CDR1 and CDR2 sequences are SGHVS and FNYEAQ. J lost 6 bases, V lost 1 base, and 4 bases had no gene match. The CDR3 length is 16 residues. This clonotype came up a few times. TCRdb independently ran MiXCR on the 5' RACE reads; one entry per CDR3 protein. This sample has about 890,000 distinct CDR3 sequences, with over 9% found just once. The same sample was also used in a study of yellow fever vaccine responses in identical twins.

Sequencing was performed on PBMCs. The receptor's source is a woman aged 18-35 years in good health. The rearrangement joins TRBV7-6 to TRBJ2-1; 12 positions agree with TRBD2. Here the CDR3 reads CASSLGLAGAFNEQFF. The CDR3 nucleotides are TGTGCCAGCAGCTTAGGACTAGCGGGAGCCTTCAATGAGCAGTTCTTC.